This T cell receptor beta chain stems from a study of blood T cell repertoires in COVID-19. Here immunoSEQ multiplex PCR was the method, and the copy in TCRdb shows in-frame clones only, minus some. The sample lists under 300,000 clones; roughly nine tenths were seen once. The receptor was isolated from a woman aged 40 to 49 who had recovered from COVID-19. Sequencing was performed on PBMCs or T cells enriched from blood (not recorded which).

CDR3 in amino acids: CASSIGQRTDTQYF. CDR3 coding DNA: TGTGCCAGTAGTATAGGACAGCGCACAGATACGCAGTATTTT. The gene calls are TRBV19 and TRBJ2-3, with D possibly matching TRBD1 (5 bases). This CDR3 contains 14 residues. V was trimmed by 1 base and J by 1 base, leaving 6 bases between them. The V gene's germline CDR1 is LNHDA and CDR2 SQIVND (reference sequence).